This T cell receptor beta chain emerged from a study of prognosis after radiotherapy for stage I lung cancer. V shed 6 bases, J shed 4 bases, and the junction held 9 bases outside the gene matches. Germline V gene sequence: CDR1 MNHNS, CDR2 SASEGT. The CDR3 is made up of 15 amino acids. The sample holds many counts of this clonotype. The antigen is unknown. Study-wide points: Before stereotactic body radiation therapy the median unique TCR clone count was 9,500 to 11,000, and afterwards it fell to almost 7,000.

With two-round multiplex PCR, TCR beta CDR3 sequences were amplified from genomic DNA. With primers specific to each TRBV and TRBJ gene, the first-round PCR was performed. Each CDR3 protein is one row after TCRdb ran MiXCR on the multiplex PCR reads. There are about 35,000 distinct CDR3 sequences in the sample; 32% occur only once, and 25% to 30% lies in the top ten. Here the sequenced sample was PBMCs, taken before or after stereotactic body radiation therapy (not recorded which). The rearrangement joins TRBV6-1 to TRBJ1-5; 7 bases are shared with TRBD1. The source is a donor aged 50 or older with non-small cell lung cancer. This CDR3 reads CASRPTGARNQPQHF. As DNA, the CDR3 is TGTGCCAGCAGACCCACAGGGGCCCGTAATCAGCCCCAGCATTTT.